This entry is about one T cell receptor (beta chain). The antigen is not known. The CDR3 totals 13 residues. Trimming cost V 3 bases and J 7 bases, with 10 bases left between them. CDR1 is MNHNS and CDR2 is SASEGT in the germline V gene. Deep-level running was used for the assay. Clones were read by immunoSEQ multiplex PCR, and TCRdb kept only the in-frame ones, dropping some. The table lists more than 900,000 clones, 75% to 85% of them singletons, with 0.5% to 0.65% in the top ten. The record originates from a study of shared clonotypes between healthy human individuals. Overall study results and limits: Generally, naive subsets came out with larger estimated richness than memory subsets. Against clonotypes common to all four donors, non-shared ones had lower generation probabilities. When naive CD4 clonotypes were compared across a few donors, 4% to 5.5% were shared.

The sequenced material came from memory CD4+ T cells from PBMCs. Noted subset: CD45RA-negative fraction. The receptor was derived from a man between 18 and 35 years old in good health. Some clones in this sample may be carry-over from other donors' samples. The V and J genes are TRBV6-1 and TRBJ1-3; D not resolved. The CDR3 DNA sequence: TGTGCCAGCAGTGAGTCAGTAATCAACACCATATATTTT. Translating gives CASSESVINTIYF.